This T cell receptor beta chain is drawn from a study of cytotoxic CD8 clonotypes in ibrutinib-treated CLL. Measured with immunoSEQ multiplex PCR; TCRdb has only the in-frame clones, and not every one. The table records 130,000 to 150,000 clones, about 80% of them present only once. V dropped 0 bases and J dropped 10; count of bases not matched to a gene: 9. The CDR3 loop spans 16 amino acids. Germline CDR1 MNHEY, CDR2 SVGAGI. This clone was counted only a few times. Sample: PBMCs, taken after 12 months of ibrutinib treatment. This clonotype originated in a human donor with chronic lymphocytic leukemia. This chain connects TRBV6-5 to TRBJ1-1, with 12 bases matching TRBD1. In DNA form, the CDR3 reads TGTGCCAGCAGTTACTCTCCGGGACAGGGGGCATTGGGAGCTTTCTTT. It translates to CASSYSPGQGALGAFF.